What follows are 18 T cell receptor beta chains derived from one specimen sequenced in a study of shared clonotypes between healthy human individuals. Sequencing used immunoSEQ multiplex PCR; TCRdb keeps in-frame clones, though not all of them. The table shows some 2,000,000 clones, with 95% occurring only once. Sequenced input: naive CD4+ T cells sorted from blood. Subset meaning: CD45RA+ positively selected. The source of these receptors is a man aged 18 to 30 in good health.

This clone occurred a few times. This sequence joins TRBV30 and TRBJ2-3; D gene ambiguous. The germline V gene has CDR1 GTSNPN and CDR2 SVGIG (reference sequence). The CDR3 spans 14 residues. V lost 2 bases to trimming and J lost 3 bases, with 12 bases between them. The CDR3 is CAWSQGLKTDTQYF. CDR3 in DNA: TGTGCCTGGAGTCAAGGGTTGAAAACAGATACGCAGTATTTT.

The J gene is TRBJ2-3, the V gene TRBV18; a weak D match, TRBD2 (5 bases). V lost 2 bases to trimming and J lost 4 bases, with 10 bases between them. Germline V gives CDR1 KGHSH, CDR2 LQKENI. This CDR3 spans 14 amino acids. The CDR3 spells CASSPYTRADTQYF. CDR3 nucleotide sequence: TGTGCCAGCTCACCATACACGAGGGCAGATACGCAGTATTTT.

The rearrangement uses TRBV6-1 and TRBJ1-2; maybe TRBD1 (6 bases). In germline, CDR1 is MNHNS, CDR2 SASEGT. V was cut by 2 bases and J by 2 bases, with 9 bases left in between. The CDR3 loop spans 14 amino acids. CDR3 amino acids: CASSEYRVNYGYTF. In DNA form, the CDR3 reads TGTGCCAGCAGTGAATACAGGGTAAACTATGGCTACACCTTC.

V usage is TRBV6-5 and J usage is TRBJ1-2; tentatively, D is TRBD1 (5 bases). V lost 3 bases, J lost 4 bases, and 15 bases lay in between. Germline loops: CDR1 MNHEY, CDR2 SVGAGI. The CDR3 consists of 15 residues. Here the CDR3 DNA reads TGTGCCAGCAGTTATAGACAGACTCCGCGCTATGGCTACACCTTC. The encoded protein is CASSYRQTPRYGYTF.

This chain connects TRBV12-5 to TRBJ1-1; the D gene is possibly TRBD1 (5 bases). Germline-derived CDR1 and CDR2 are LGHNT and FRNRAP. Trimming shortened V by 7 bases and J by 4 bases, and 13 bases separated the two germline ends. The CDR3 loop spans 13 amino acids. CDR3 residues: CASAVPGGTEAFF. The DNA for the CDR3 is TGTGCTAGTGCCGTACCTGGGGGCACTGAAGCTTTCTTT.

This chain joins TRBV7-2 and TRBJ2-2; 10 positions agree with TRBD2. V was clipped by 5 bases and J by 8 bases; unmatched bases: 14. The length of the CDR3 is 17 residues. Germline V CDR1 and CDR2: SGHTA, FQGNSA. CDR3 bases: TGTGCCAGCAGCCCCGTGAGGCTAGCGGGAGTCGGGGGGGAGCTGTTTTTT. Translated, it gives CASSPVRLAGVGGELFF.

This clone was counted a single time. The V gene is TRBV6-5, the J gene TRBJ2-7; D call uncertain. V was shortened by 10 bases and J by 2 bases, with 18 bases between the two germline ends. This CDR3 contains 14 residues. From germline, CDR1 is MNHEY and CDR2 SVGAGI. DNA of the CDR3: TGTGCCACCCAGCGTGGGCGAAGAACCTACGAGCAGTACTTC. Its translation is CATQRGRRTYEQYF.

V and J are TRBV6-6 and TRBJ1-1; D not resolved. Trimming pared 2 bases from V and 4 bases from J, leaving 14 bases between. This CDR3 region has 15 residues. Germline CDR1 reads MNHNY; CDR2 reads SVGAGI (reference sequence). In DNA form, the CDR3 reads TGTGCCAGCAGTTACAGTCGGAGTGAGGGCACTGAAGCTTTCTTT. This codes for CASSYSRSEGTEAFF.

This clone appeared once. This rearrangement joins TRBV5-1 to TRBJ1-1, with D unclear. Trimming removed 3 bases from V and 4 bases from J, with 10 bases in between. The CDR3 runs 13 residues. Germline-derived CDR1 and CDR2 are SGHRS and YFSETQ. CDR3 region: CASSYTTGTEAFF. The CDR3 DNA sequence: TGCGCCAGCAGCTACACTACGGGCACTGAAGCTTTCTTT. Based on the CDR3 plus reference TRBV5-1 and TRBJ1-1, the full variable domain is KAGVTQTPRYLIKTRGQQVTLSCSPISGHRSVSWYQQTPGQGLQFLFEYFSETQRNKGNFPGRFSGRQFSNSRSEMNVSTLELGDSALYLCASSYTTGTEAFFGQGTRLTVV.

V usage is TRBV28 and J usage is TRBJ2-7, with 11 positions matching TRBD1. The length of the CDR3 is 16 residues. V was clipped by 5 bases and J by 4 bases; unmatched bases: 10. Germline loops: CDR1 MDHEN, CDR2 SYDVKM. The CDR3 bases are TGTGCCAGCAGTCCCCCAACCGGGACAGGGGGATACGAGCAGTACTTC. Its translation is CASSPPTGTGGYEQYF.

Concerning this clone: The junction differs from germline at one of its ends, possibly a read error. The chain links TRBV7-7 to TRBJ2-5; either TRBD1 or TRBD2 may fit D (5 bases each). The CDR3 is 14 residues long. The germline CDR1 and CDR2 sequences are SSHAT and FNYEAQ (reference sequence). The CDR3 DNA is TGTGCTAGCAGCTACTCCGGGGCTGGGGAGACCCAGTACTTC. It translates to CASSYSGAGETQYF.

This chain uses TRBV10-1 with TRBJ1-1; no clear D. There are 14 residues in the CDR3. Germline CDR1 WNHNN, CDR2 SYGVQD (reference sequence). Trimming removed 5 bases at V and 2 bases at J, with 12 bases between. This CDR3 reads CASSRGSVNTEAFF. CDR3 bases: TGCGCCAGCAGTCGGGGATCGGTTAACACTGAAGCTTTCTTT.

The chain employs TRBV6-6 and TRBJ2-7; 11 nucleotides align to TRBD2. The germline gives CDR1 MNHNY, CDR2 SVGAGI (reference sequence). The V segment lost 6 bases and the J segment 3 bases; nucleotides outside the gene matches: 7. This CDR3 comprises 15 residues. The CDR3, as DNA: TGTGCCAGCAGACCACTCGGGACTAGCGGCTACGAGCAGTACTTC. Its translation: CASRPLGTSGYEQYF.

V gene TRBV6-4 combines with J gene TRBJ2-7; D remains unclear. Germline V CDR1 and CDR2: MRHNA, SNTAGT. V lost 5 bases and J lost 1, with 9 bases in between. This CDR3 contains 13 residues. CDR3 amino acids: CASSCVESYEQYF. The CDR3 DNA follows: TGTGCCAGCAGTTGTGTGGAATCCTACGAGCAGTACTTC.

This chain links TRBV11-2 with TRBJ2-5; D is unclear. This CDR3 spans 12 amino acids. Germline values: CDR1 SGHAT, CDR2 FQNNGV. With 8 bases removed from V and 6 bases from J, the gap between germline ends came to 13 bases. The chain's CDR3 is CASAEQPKTQYF. As DNA, the CDR3 is TGTGCCAGCGCCGAACAGCCGAAGACCCAGTACTTC.

The chain employs TRBV9 and TRBJ2-2; 15 bases fit TRBD2. The CDR3 is 17 residues long. Germline trimming cut 4 bases from V and 3 bases from J; bases unmatched to any gene: 4. Germline V lookup: CDR1 SGDLS, CDR2 YYNGEE. The CDR3 protein is CASSIGLAGGYTGELFF. As DNA, the CDR3 is TGTGCCAGCAGCATTGGACTAGCGGGAGGGTACACCGGGGAGCTGTTTTTT.

This chain joins TRBV10-3 and TRBJ2-1; D may be TRBD2 (5 bases). Trimming took 8 bases from V and 7 from J, leaving 9 bases between them. The CDR3 runs 11 residues. The V gene's germline CDR1 is ENHRY and CDR2 SYGVKD. The CDR3 here is CAIRTSNEQFF. CDR3 sequence (DNA): TGTGCCATCCGGACTTCGAATGAGCAGTTCTTC.

The chain couples TRBV27 to TRBJ1-1, with no clear D. Trimming took 5 bases from V and 0 from J, leaving 7 bases between them. The CDR3 is made up of 13 amino acids. CDR1 MNHEY and CDR2 SMNVEV come from the germline V gene (reference sequence). This chain's CDR3 is CASSGVMNTEAFF. As DNA, the CDR3 is TGTGCCAGCAGTGGAGTCATGAACACTGAAGCTTTCTTT.